The sequence of this TCR beta chain was determined in a study of T cells after yellow fever vaccination. Using its own MiXCR run on the 5' RACE reads, TCRdb lists one record per CDR3 protein. The sample includes approximately 160,000 distinct CDR3 sequences, around 9.3% of them seen just once. V lost 1 base to trimming and J lost 0 bases, with 10 bases between them. CDR3 length: 15 amino acids. Germline V gives CDR1 SGHTA, CDR2 FQGTGA. This sequence joins TRBV7-3 and TRBJ2-7, with D perhaps matching TRBD1 or TRBD2 (5 bases each). The sequence came from a man younger than 35 who received the YFV17D yellow fever vaccine. The sample was CD8+ T cells sorted from PBMCs, taken 45 days after the yellow fever booster vaccination. The CDR3, as DNA: TGTGCCAGCAGCTTAAATAACGGGGCCTCCTACGAGCAGTACTTC. Protein: CASSLNNGASYEQYF.